The rows below give T cell receptor beta chains drawn from one sample of a study of T-cell memory formation after mild COVID-19. TCRdb itself ran the 5' RACE reads through MiXCR, one entry per CDR3 protein. Of about 200,000 distinct CDR3 sequences listed, 9.5% to 10% are singletons. Input material: PBMCs or a T cell subset sorted from them (not recorded which). The receptors derive from a man between 18 and 29 years old who had mild COVID-19 (a few samples of this study predate the infection). Cell type and time point are not known. CDR3s include the opening cysteine and the closing phenylalanine or tryptophan. A D gene is named only where the DNA matches it firmly. Expanded clones are given a class, and other clones once, few, many or no size at all.

abundance	v_gene	j_gene	d_gene	CDR3nt	CDR3aa
.	TRBV5-6	TRBJ2-2	.	TGTGCCAGCAGCCGGGGGGCCCGGCAGAGCTACACCGGGGAGCTGTTTTTT	CASSRGARQSYTGELFF
few	TRBV20-1	TRBJ1-1	.	TGCAGTGCTGAAACGACAGTTCCCACTGAAGCTTTCTTT	CSAETTVPTEAFF
few	TRBV7-9	TRBJ1-6	.	TGTGCCAGCAGCTTAGGCGGTCATTCACCCCTCCACTTT	CASSLGGHSPLHF
.	TRBV5-5	TRBJ2-5	.	TGTGCCAGCAGCTTCGGCAGGTTGGAGACCCAGTACTTC	CASSFGRLETQYF
many	TRBV10-3	TRBJ2-2	.	TGTGCCACCAAGGAAGCAGGGTTGTTGACCGGGGAGCTGTTTTTT	CATKEAGLLTGELFF
few	TRBV5-6	TRBJ2-5	.	TGTGCCAGCAGTCAACAGAAAGAGACCCAGTACTTC	CASSQQKETQYF
.	TRBV5-4	TRBJ1-1	TRBD1	TGTGCCAGCAGAAGGGACAGCGGGAAAGCTTTCTTT	CASRRDSGKAFF
.	TRBV3-1	TRBJ2-7	.	TGTGCCAGCAGCCTACACGAAGGGAAGCAGTACTTC	CASSLHEGKQYF
many	TRBV6-6	TRBJ2-2	.	TGTGCCAGCAGTTTTACTCCCGGCACCGGGGAGCTGTTTTTT	CASSFTPGTGELFF
.	TRBV3-1	TRBJ2-7	TRBD2	TGTGCCAGCAGCCAAGATGGCGGGGGATTACTTGTCCACGAGCAGTACTTC	CASSQDGGGLLVHEQYF
.	TRBV5-6	TRBJ2-3	TRBD1	TGTGCCAGCAGCTTGTCGGGACAGTCCGGCACAGATACGCAGTATTTT	CASSLSGQSGTDTQYF
few	TRBV7-2	TRBJ2-3	.	TGTGCCAGCAGCCCCCAGGGGGGTGCGGATACGCAGTATTTT	CASSPQGGADTQYF
many	TRBV7-8	TRBJ2-6	TRBD1	TGTGCCAGCAGCTTAGAGACAGGGGGAATTTGGCTAGGGGCCAACGTCCTGACTTTC	CASSLETGGIWLGANVLTF
many	TRBV10-3	TRBJ2-5	.	TGTGCCACCTCGGAAGGCGAAGAGACCCAGTACTTC	CATSEGEETQYF
.	TRBV25-1	TRBJ2-3	.	TGTGCCAGCGGCCCGACCGGCGATACGCAGTATTTT	CASGPTGDTQYF
.	TRBV7-6	TRBJ2-2	TRBD2	TGTGCCAGCAGCTCCGGGTTTTTAGCGGGGGCGAACACCGGGGAGCTGTTTTTT	CASSSGFLAGANTGELFF
many	TRBV7-9	TRBJ2-1	.	TGTGCCAGCAGCTTCCGGGGCCCGGGGACCAATGAGCAGTTCTTC	CASSFRGPGTNEQFF
.	TRBV11-2	TRBJ1-2	TRBD1	TGTGCCAGCAGGATCGACGAGGGGGCGGGTAACTATGGCTACACCTTC	CASRIDEGAGNYGYTF
few	TRBV5-1	TRBJ2-1	TRBD2	TGCGCCAGCAGCTTGGCCAGATTGACTAGCGGGGATTACAATGAGCAGTTCTTC	CASSLARLTSGDYNEQFF
.	TRBV4-2	TRBJ1-6	.	TGTGCCAGCAGCCAAGAGAGCAGGGGCTGGTATTCACCCCTCCACTTT	CASSQESRGWYSPLHF
many	TRBV20-1	TRBJ2-5	TRBD2	TGCAGTGCTTCACAACTAGCGCGGGAGACCCAGTACTTC	CSASQLARETQYF
few	TRBV7-8	TRBJ2-7	.	TGTGCCAGCAGCCCTCCGATGCTCGAGCAGTACTTC	CASSPPMLEQYF
few	TRBV9	TRBJ2-5	.	TGTGCCAGCAGCGTAGTCCCCCGGGAGACCCAGTACTTC	CASSVVPRETQYF
few	TRBV5-6	TRBJ1-1	.	.	CASSSSMNTEAFF
.	TRBV5-1	TRBJ1-5	.	TGCGCCAGCAGCTTGGGGGAGGGTTCTTATCAGCCCCAGCATTTT	CASSLGEGSYQPQHF
few	TRBV3-1	TRBJ1-2	.	TGTGCCAGCAGCCATGGGGACATCACGTACACCTTC	CASSHGDITYTF
many	TRBV5-6	TRBJ2-1	TRBD1	TGTGCCAGCACAGAACAGGGGTTTTACAATGAGCAGTTCTTC	CASTEQGFYNEQFF
many	TRBV12-3/TRBV12-4	TRBJ2-7	TRBD2	TGTGCCAGCAGCCCGAGGACTAGCGGGGGCGTAGACTACGAGCAGTACTTC	CASSPRTSGGVDYEQYF
few	TRBV7-2	TRBJ2-3	TRBD1	TGTGCCAGCAGCCCTGACAGGGTGAGGACAGATACGCAGTATTTT	CASSPDRVRTDTQYF
few	TRBV6-2/TRBV6-3	TRBJ1-2	.	TGTGCCAGCAATACCCACTATGGCTACACCTTC	CASNTHYGYTF
many	TRBV4-2	TRBJ2-7	.	TGTGCCAGCAGCCAAGATCGGTACGAGCAGTACTTC	CASSQDRYEQYF
.	TRBV6-5	TRBJ2-1	.	TGTGCCAGCAGTTACGGGGGCGTTACGGAGCAGTTCTTC	CASSYGGVTEQFF
.	TRBV2	TRBJ2-7	TRBD1	TGTGCCAGCAGTGGGGACAGTTACGTCGAGCAGTACTTC	CASSGDSYVEQYF
few	TRBV5-1	TRBJ2-3	TRBD1	TGCGCCAGCAGCTCACAGGGGGCGCAAGATACGCAGTATTTT	CASSSQGAQDTQYF
few	TRBV20-1	TRBJ1-2	TRBD1	TGCAGTGCTAGAGCCCACAGGGGGCGCGCCTATGGCTACACCTTC	CSARAHRGRAYGYTF
.	TRBV6-1	TRBJ2-2	TRBD1	TGTGCCAGCAGTTCCCTTTTGGACAGGGAAAAGGAGCTGTTTTTT	CASSSLLDREKELFF
many	TRBV11-2	TRBJ2-7	.	TGTGCCAGCAGATACTACACGGGCAGCCACGAGCAGTACTTC	CASRYYTGSHEQYF